The next 22 T cell receptor beta chains were all read from a single sample in a study of neurological immune-mediated disorders. TCRdb ran MiXCR on the 5' RACE reads and lists one entry per CDR3 protein. The top ten hold about 6.6% of the sample, which has some 60,000 distinct CDR3 sequences, about 10% seen once. Time point meaning: longitudinal time-point 1 (baseline). The sequenced material came from PBMCs. These receptors all come from a male donor with HTLV-1-associated myelopathy (HAM/TSP).

This clonotype was recorded at least ten times. The chain carries TRBV14 and TRBJ2-4; 11 bases match TRBD2. This CDR3 has 20 residues. The V segment lost 0 bases and the J segment 4 bases; nucleotides outside the gene matches: 14. Germline values: CDR1 SGHDN, CDR2 FVKESK. For the CDR3, the DNA is TGTGCCAGCAGCCAAGATTCGCTAGCGGGGGGCCCTTTTAGGAAAAACATTCAGTACTTC. It yields the protein CASSQDSLAGGPFRKNIQYF.

This clonotype occurred many times. The rearrangement joins TRBV5-1 to TRBJ2-7; 7 bases are shared with TRBD1. The CDR3 extends over 14 amino acids. Germline lookup yields CDR1 SGHRS and CDR2 YFSETQ. Trimming took 4 bases from V and 0 from J; bases not matched to a gene: 4. The CDR3 DNA reads as TGCGCCAGCAGCATTGGGACAGCCTCCTACGAGCAGTACTTC. Protein product: CASSIGTASYEQYF.

This clonotype was seen many times. The junction departs from germline at one end; a sequencing error may be responsible. The V gene is TRBV20-1, the J gene TRBJ2-7, with TRBD1 matching over 7 bases. This CDR3 contains 13 residues. Germline assignment: CDR1 DFQATT and CDR2 SNEGSKA (reference sequence). CDR3 protein: CSAGEDRFYEQYF. In nucleotides, the CDR3 is TGCAGTGCTGGAGAGGACAGGTTCTACGAGCAGTACTTC.

The table lists this clonotype with many counts. The chain has TRBV20-1 and TRBJ2-3, with D perhaps given as TRBD1 or TRBD2 (6 bases each). Germline V lookup: CDR1 DFQATT, CDR2 SNEGSKA (reference sequence). V lost 6 bases, J lost 6 bases, and 13 bases lay in between. The CDR3 has 12 residues. In DNA form, the CDR3 reads TGCAGTGCCAAACGGGGGCTTGATACGCAGTATTTT. It codes for CSAKRGLDTQYF.

This clonotype occurred a few times. The chain combines TRBV5-1 with TRBJ2-1; 13 nucleotides agree with TRBD2. The V and J ends lost 4 bases and 4 bases, in that order; junction bases with no gene match: 5. This CDR3 is 16 amino acids long. Germline CDR1 SGHRS, CDR2 YFSETQ. The CDR3 DNA reads TGCGCCAGCAGCACGGGACTAGCGGGGACGTACAATGAGCAGTTCTTC. Translated, it gives CASSTGLAGTYNEQFF.

This clonotype came up many times. The chain is built from TRBV10-3 and TRBJ1-2, with D perhaps TRBD1 (6 bases). The CDR3 length is 15 residues. The germline V gene has CDR1 ENHRY and CDR2 SYGVKD. V lost 2 bases and J lost 2, with 12 bases in between. The CDR3 DNA follows: TGTGCCATCAGTGAGCCCGGGACATTGAACTATGGCTACACCTTC. It codes for CAISEPGTLNYGYTF.

Ten or more counts support this clonotype. This chain connects TRBV7-2 to TRBJ2-6; D is unclear. Deletions cut 3 bases from V and 2 bases from J, with 11 bases between. This CDR3 comprises 16 residues. The germline V gene encodes CDR1 SGHTA and CDR2 FQGNSA. CDR3 coding DNA: TGTGCCAGCAGCTTTCTCAGTTGGCCTGGGGCCAACGTCCTGACTTTC. Amino acids: CASSFLSWPGANVLTF.

This clonotype was counted at least ten times. The gene calls are TRBV20-1 and TRBJ1-1; TRBD1 matches 7 bases. CDR3 length: 12 amino acids. With V trimmed by 5 bases and J by 4 bases, 4 bases remained unmatched. Germline values: CDR1 DFQATT, CDR2 SNEGSKA (reference sequence). The CDR3 region is CSAAQGGTEAFF. DNA of the CDR3: TGCAGTGCTGCTCAGGGGGGCACTGAAGCTTTCTTT.

This clonotype was counted ten times or more. This chain uses TRBV5-1 with TRBJ2-3, with 8 nucleotides matching TRBD1. CDR1 SGHRS and CDR2 YFSETQ come from the germline V gene. The V segment lost 0 bases and the J segment 7 bases; nucleotides outside the gene matches: 7. This CDR3 is 15 amino acids long. This chain's CDR3 is CASSLARTGPNTQYF. The CDR3, as DNA: TGCGCCAGCAGCTTGGCCCGGACAGGGCCCAATACGCAGTATTTT.

This clonotype was seen ten or more times. The chain combines TRBV18 with TRBJ2-6; D is perhaps TRBD1 (6 bases). V was shortened by 3 bases and J by 0 bases, with 9 bases between the two germline ends. Germline values: CDR1 KGHSH, CDR2 LQKENI. This CDR3 region has 16 residues. The CDR3 reads CASSPGQPSGANVLTF. In nucleotides, the CDR3 is TGTGCCAGCTCACCGGGACAACCCTCTGGGGCCAACGTCCTGACTTTC.

Note on this clonotype: Just one base apart from a much larger clone, this may be a read error. CDR3 sequence reads: CASSLDSQSSYNVQFF. CDR3 coding DNA: TGCGCCAGCAGCTTGGACTCCCAAAGCTCCTACAATGTGCAGTTCTTC. This chain links TRBV5-1 with TRBJ2-1; D gene ambiguous. There are 16 residues in the CDR3. CDR1 and CDR2 (germline): SGHRS, YFSETQ.

There are many counts of this clonotype. The chain carries TRBV2 and TRBJ1-5; D unclear. Trimming stripped 5 bases from V and 6 bases from J, with 14 bases between. Germline V gives CDR1 SNHLY, CDR2 FYNNEI. This CDR3 region has 14 residues. The CDR3 here is CASSRSGSGQPQHF. The CDR3, as DNA: TGTGCCAGCAGTCGATCCGGGAGCGGTCAGCCCCAGCATTTT.

As to this clonotype: A clone one base away is much larger, so this may be a read error. J is TRBJ1-1 and V is TRBV5-6, with D perhaps matching TRBD1 (6 bases). The length of the CDR3 is 14 residues. The germline V and J ends were trimmed by 5 bases and 5 bases, with 16 bases remaining between them. In germline, CDR1 is SGHDT, CDR2 YYEEEE. The CDR3 coding sequence is TGTGCCAGCAGTTTACAGGGTCGGGATACTGAAGCTTTCTTT. It translates to CASSLQGRDTEAFF.

This clonotype was detected ten times or more. The chain couples TRBV5-1 to TRBJ2-6; TRBD1 agrees at 9 bases. Unmatched junction bases numbered 7, after V lost 0 bases and J lost 3 bases. There are 18 residues in the CDR3. Germline CDR1 and CDR2: SGHRS and YFSETQ. The CDR3 bases are TGCGCCAGCAGCTTGGAAGCGACAGGGGGGATTGGGGCCAACGTCCTGACTTTC. Translation gives CASSLEATGGIGANVLTF.

The chain has TRBV7-9 and TRBJ1-2; D is undetermined. Germline values: CDR1 SEHNR, CDR2 FQNEAQ (reference sequence). V dropped 1 base and J dropped 4 bases, with 22 bases sitting between them. The length of the CDR3 is 18 residues. This CDR3 reads CASSLGNPGIQLLYGYTF. The CDR3 region has the DNA TGTGCCAGCAGCTTAGGCAACCCTGGGATACAACTTCTCTATGGCTACACCTTC.

This clonotype was seen ten or more times. The chain links TRBV24-1 to TRBJ1-2; D is undetermined. CDR1 is KGHDR and CDR2 is SFDVKD in the germline V gene. The length of the CDR3 is 14 residues. Trimming took 4 bases from V and 6 from J, leaving 14 bases between them. CDR3 sequence reads: CATSDTRQGNGYTF. CDR3 sequence (DNA): TGTGCCACCAGTGACACCCGCCAAGGAAATGGCTACACCTTC.

At least ten counts were recorded for this clonotype. The chain couples TRBV7-9 to TRBJ1-4, with a tentative D call TRBD1 (6 bases). CDR1 and CDR2 from the germline V gene are SEHNR and FQNEAQ (reference sequence). The CDR3 sequence is 15 residues long. The V end was cut by 5 bases, the J end by 6 bases, with 16 bases between. CDR3 region: CASSPRGMDYEKLFF. In DNA, the CDR3 is TGTGCCAGCAGCCCCAGGGGAATGGATTATGAAAAACTGTTTTTT.

This clonotype was recorded many times. The rearrangement uses TRBV20-1 and TRBJ1-5; possibly TRBD1 for D (5 bases). Germline V gene sequence: CDR1 DFQATT, CDR2 SNEGSKA (reference sequence). The V gene lost 6 bases and the J gene lost 0 bases, with 12 bases spanning the gap. This CDR3 has 14 residues. In DNA, the CDR3 is TGCAGTGCCTCGGCAGGGCCTAGCAATCAGCCCCAGCATTTT. This codes for CSASAGPSNQPQHF.

In this sample, this clonotype turned up many times. The chain employs TRBV7-3 and TRBJ2-1; no clear D. V dropped 4 bases and J dropped 2 bases, with 15 bases sitting between them. Per the germline V gene, CDR1 is SGHTA and CDR2 is FQGTGA. This CDR3 has 16 residues. The CDR3 sequence: CASSYQHGIPYNEQFF. CDR3 sequence (DNA): TGTGCCAGCAGCTACCAACATGGGATCCCCTACAATGAGCAGTTCTTC. Full variable domain (rest looked up from reference TRBV7-3 and TRBJ2-1): GAGVSQTPSNKVTEKGKYVELRCDPISGHTALYWYRQSLGQGPEFLIYFQGTGAADDSGLPNDRFFAVRPEGSVSTLKIQRTERGDSAVYLCASSYQHGIPYNEQFFGPGTRLTVL.

Of note for this clonotype: It may be a read error: a sequence one base away is much more abundant. V and J are TRBV30 and TRBJ2-2; 7 positions agree with TRBD1. The V and J ends lost 7 bases and 8 bases, in that order; junction bases with no gene match: 13. Germline CDR1 reads GTSNPN; CDR2 reads SVGIG (reference sequence). The CDR3 extends over 14 amino acids. The CDR3 region has the DNA TGTGCCTTGTACGGGACAGAGCTAAGAGGGGAGCTGTTTTTT. It is translated as CALYGTELRGELFF.

Ten or more counts support this clonotype. V usage is TRBV5-6 and J usage is TRBJ2-7; D gene unclear. This CDR3 spans 12 amino acids. Germline CDR1 is SGHDT and CDR2 is YYEEEE. With 1 base removed from V and 3 bases from J, the gap between germline ends came to 5 bases. CDR3 residues: CASSLSGYEQYF. For the CDR3, the DNA is TGTGCCAGCAGCTTGTCAGGCTACGAGCAGTACTTC.

In its sample, this clonotype was seen many times. This chain connects TRBV5-1 to TRBJ1-6; D ambiguous. Germline CDR1 is SGHRS and CDR2 is YFSETQ. The V and J ends lost 4 bases and 7 bases respectively, with 12 bases between them. The CDR3 spans 14 residues. CDR3 protein: CASSPGSGNSPLHF. The DNA for the CDR3 is TGCGCCAGCAGCCCCGGCAGCGGCAATTCACCCCTCCACTTT.